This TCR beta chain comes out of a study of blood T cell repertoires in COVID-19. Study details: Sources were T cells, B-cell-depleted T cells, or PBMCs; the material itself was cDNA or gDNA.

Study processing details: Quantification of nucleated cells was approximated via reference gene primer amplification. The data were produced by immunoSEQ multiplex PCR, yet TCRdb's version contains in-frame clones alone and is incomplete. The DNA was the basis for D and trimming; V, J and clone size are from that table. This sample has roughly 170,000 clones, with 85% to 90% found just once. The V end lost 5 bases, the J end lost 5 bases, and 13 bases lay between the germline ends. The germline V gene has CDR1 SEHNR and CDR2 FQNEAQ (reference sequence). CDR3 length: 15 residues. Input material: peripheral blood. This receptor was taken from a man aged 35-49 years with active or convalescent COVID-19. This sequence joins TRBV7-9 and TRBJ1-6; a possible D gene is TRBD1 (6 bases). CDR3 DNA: TGTGCCAGCAGCAAAGGGGGGGTGGATAATTCACCCCTCCACTTT. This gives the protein CASSKGGVDNSPLHF.